This passage covers 17 T cell receptor beta chains from one sample sequenced in a study of CD8 T cells in ankylosing spondylitis. MiXCR was run by TCRdb on the 5' RACE reads, yielding one entry per CDR3 protein. The table records approximately 300,000 distinct CDR3 sequences, around 21% of them present only once. The sample taken for sequencing was blood, either unsorted or a sorted T cell fraction (not recorded which). The receptors were gathered from a female donor with ankylosing spondylitis or in good health (not recorded which).

The rearrangement joins TRBV18 to TRBJ1-5; tentative D call: TRBD1 (6 bases). Trimming took off 6 bases at V and 10 bases at J, with 22 bases between the two ends. The CDR3 loop spans 15 amino acids. CDR1 is KGHSH, CDR2 LQKENI, per germline. CDR3 DNA sequence: TGTGCCAGCTCGCCCGGACAGAGGACAGAATATCCCCAGCATTTT. Translation: CASSPGQRTEYPQHF.

This clonotype was seen many times. The genes are TRBV29-1 and TRBJ2-5, with 14 nucleotides matching TRBD2. This CDR3 contains 18 residues. J gave up 5 bases and V 6 bases, and 17 bases lay outside the gene matches. Germline V gene data show CDR1 as SQVTM and CDR2 as ANQGSEA. The CDR3 spells CSVPGLAGVTIWGETQYF. The CDR3 bases are TGCAGCGTCCCGGGACTAGCGGGAGTAACGATTTGGGGGGAGACCCAGTACTTC.

The V and J genes are TRBV20-1 and TRBJ2-6; 8 bases line up with TRBD1. Looked up from germline, CDR1 is DFQATT and CDR2 is SNEGSKA (reference sequence). The CDR3 is 16 residues long. V dropped 3 bases and J dropped 0; count of bases not matched to a gene: 4. The CDR3 spells CSASRDRPSGANVLTF. The CDR3 coding sequence is TGCAGTGCTAGCCGGGACAGGCCCTCTGGGGCCAACGTCCTGACTTTC.

The genes are TRBV6-2 or TRBV6-3 and TRBJ2-1; TRBD2 matches at 13 bases. The V segment lost 4 bases and the J segment 9 bases; nucleotides outside the gene matches: 21. The CDR3 consists of 20 residues. Germline V gene data show CDR1 as MNHEY and CDR2 as SVGEGT. The CDR3 nucleotides are TGTGCCAGCAGTTCAACCACCTGGACTAGCGGGAGAGTAGGTGTAGGTGAGCAGTTCTTC. Its protein product is CASSSTTWTSGRVGVGEQFF.

A few counts support this clonotype. The chain uses TRBV15 and TRBJ2-7; tentatively, D is TRBD1 or TRBD2 (5 bases each). This CDR3 region has 13 residues. V shed 0 bases and J shed 6 bases, with 9 bases lying between them. CDR1 is LNHNV, CDR2 YYDKDF, per germline (reference sequence). The CDR3 spells CATSRDLRGEQYF. CDR3 nucleotide sequence: TGTGCCACCAGCAGAGATCTGAGGGGCGAGCAGTACTTC.

About this clonotype itself: A much bigger clone sits one base away, suggesting this may be a read error. The chain employs TRBV20-1 and TRBJ2-3, with D possibly TRBD1 on 6 matching bases. Germline lookup yields CDR1 DFQATT and CDR2 SNEGSKA (reference sequence). The CDR3 sequence is 13 residues long. The V and J ends lost 5 bases and 1 base respectively, with 10 bases between them. In DNA, the CDR3 is TGCAGTGCTGACAGGTGGGGCACAGATACGCAGTATTTT. Encoded protein: CSADRWGTDTQYF.

The sample holds a few counts of this clonotype. The J gene is TRBJ2-3, the V gene TRBV12-3 or TRBV12-4, with 11 nucleotides matching TRBD2. The J segment lost 7 bases and the V segment lost 8 bases, leaving 2 bases of the junction unmatched. CDR3 size: 12 residues. The CDR3 protein is CASATSGNTQYF. The CDR3 bases are TGTGCCAGCGCGACTAGCGGGAATACGCAGTATTTT.

V and J are TRBV7-2 and TRBJ2-3; D unresolved. CDR1 and CDR2 from the germline V gene are SGHTA and FQGNSA. The CDR3 runs 15 residues. Deletions cut 1 base from V and 2 bases from J, with 10 bases between. The CDR3 sequence is CASSLELLTTDTQYF. CDR3 bases: TGTGCCAGCAGCTTAGAGCTACTAACCACAGATACGCAGTATTTT. Variable domain in full (rest from reference TRBV7-2 and TRBJ2-3): GAGVSQSPSNKVTEKGKDVELRCDPISGHTALYWYRQSLGQGLEFLIYFQGNSAPDKSGLPSDRFSAERTGGSVSTLTIQRTQQEDSAVYLCASSLELLTTDTQYFGPGTRLTVL.

This chain connects TRBV7-2 to TRBJ2-1, with D tentatively TRBD1 (6 bases). V lost 4 bases and J 9 bases, leaving 13 bases between the germline ends. From germline, CDR1 is SGHTA and CDR2 FQGNSA. The CDR3 spans 13 residues. CDR3 region: CASSSRPQGEQFF. In DNA form, the CDR3 reads TGTGCCAGCAGCTCACGCCCACAGGGTGAGCAGTTCTTC.

The V call is TRBV4-3, the J call TRBJ2-3, with a tentative D call TRBD2 (6 bases). With 5 bases removed from V and 2 bases from J, the gap between germline ends came to 14 bases. There are 15 residues in the CDR3. Germline assignment: CDR1 LGHNA and CDR2 YSLEER. The CDR3: CASSIQQRVTDTQYF. The CDR3 DNA reads as TGCGCCAGCAGCATCCAACAGCGGGTCACAGATACGCAGTATTTT.

This clonotype was detected only a few times. The chain employs TRBV6-5 and TRBJ1-4, with D tentatively TRBD1 (5 bases). With 2 bases removed from V and 8 bases from J, the gap between germline ends came to 12 bases. Germline-derived CDR1 and CDR2 are MNHEY and SVGAGI. The CDR3 covers 14 residues. The CDR3 loop is CASSYGTPTEKLFF. Written as DNA, the CDR3 is TGTGCCAGCAGTTACGGGACTCCGACGGAAAAACTGTTTTTT.

The chain uses TRBV29-1 and TRBJ1-1; D perhaps matches TRBD1 (6 bases). V lost 6 bases and J lost 0, with 11 bases in between. The CDR3 consists of 13 residues. CDR1 SQVTM and CDR2 ANQGSEA come from the germline V gene. The CDR3 DNA is TGCAGCGTCGGCGGACAGATGAACACTGAAGCTTTCTTT. It translates to CSVGGQMNTEAFF.

The chain combines TRBV27 with TRBJ1-4; D unresolved. CDR1 and CDR2 from the germline V gene are MNHEY and SMNVEV (reference sequence). The CDR3 covers 12 residues. Trimming took 8 bases from V and 11 from J, leaving 15 bases between them. CDR3 in DNA: TGTGCCAGCGGTACATCGGGAGGGAAACTGTTTTTT. This sequence encodes CASGTSGGKLFF.

The chain couples TRBV9 to TRBJ2-2, with D tentatively TRBD2 (6 bases). Germline CDR1 and CDR2: SGDLS and YYNGEE. This CDR3 has 17 residues. The V and J ends lost 4 bases and 3 bases respectively, with 19 bases between them. The CDR3 DNA sequence: TGTGCCAGCAGCCCCCCTACGGGAGAGGCGTACACCGGGGAGCTGTTTTTT. Translation: CASSPPTGEAYTGELFF.

This clonotype was counted only a few times. The V gene is TRBV12-3 or TRBV12-4, the J gene TRBJ2-1; D call uncertain. V gave up 7 bases and J gave up 0 bases, with 16 bases separating them. The CDR3 contains 16 residues. In DNA form, the CDR3 reads TGTGCCAGCAACAATGGGTTTTCTGTCTCCTACAATGAGCAGTTCTTC. Residues: CASNNGFSVSYNEQFF.

This clonotype was recorded many times. The chain recombines TRBV12-3 or TRBV12-4 with TRBJ2-1, with 9 bases identical to TRBD2. V trimming: 8 bases; J trimming: 8 bases; junction bases outside the gene matches: 10. The CDR3 consists of 14 residues. The CDR3, as DNA: TGTGCCAGCGTCGTGTCTAGCGGGATCTATGAGCAGTTCTTC. Translating gives CASVVSSGIYEQFF.

V usage is TRBV7-9 and J usage is TRBJ2-5; 13 bases agree with TRBD2. Losses at the gene ends were 10 bases for V and 6 bases for J; bases not matched to a gene: 11. CDR1 and CDR2 from the germline V gene are SEHNR and FQNEAQ (reference sequence). This CDR3 spans 15 amino acids. CDR3: CATDAGLAGVKTQYF. Written as DNA, the CDR3 is TGTGCCACTGATGCCGGACTAGCGGGAGTTAAGACCCAGTACTTC.